The 23 T cell receptor beta chains reported below all come from one sample, sequenced in a study of cytomegalovirus exposure and HLA in healthy donors. Both 60 Vbeta primers and 13 Jbeta primers went into the PCR. Libraries were prepared by immunoSEQ multiplex PCR; TCRdb keeps only in-frame clonotypes and omits some of them. The sample data list some 56,000 clones. Material: PBMCs. The source is a woman aged 30 to 39 in good health and CMV-seropositive.

The chain has TRBV6-5 and TRBJ1-5, with 7 positions matching TRBD1. Germline CDR1 reads MNHEY; CDR2 reads SVGAGI. The length of the CDR3 is 15 residues. Germline trimming cut 1 base from V and 3 bases from J; bases unmatched to any gene: 3. CDR3 in DNA: TGTGCCAGCAGTTACTACAGGGGAGACAATCAGCCCCAGCATTTT. Its translation is CASSYYRGDNQPQHF.

The chain carries TRBV5-1 and TRBJ1-2, with 8 bases that match TRBD1. Per germline, CDR1 SGHRS and CDR2 YFSETQ. The CDR3 length is 14 residues. Trimming cost V 4 bases and J 2 bases; bases outside gene matches: 4. The CDR3 region has the DNA TGCGCCAGCAGCACAGGGGGAGGCAACTATGGCTACACCTTC. This translates into CASSTGGGNYGYTF.

This chain uses TRBV30 with TRBJ2-7; 8 bases agree with TRBD2. V gave up 2 bases and J gave up 5 bases; unmatched junction bases: 5. Germline-derived CDR1 and CDR2 are GTSNPN and SVGIG (reference sequence). This CDR3 is 13 amino acids long. The CDR3 sequence: CAWSFSGKDEQYF. Here the CDR3 DNA reads TGTGCCTGGAGTTTTAGCGGGAAGGACGAGCAGTACTTC.

J is TRBJ2-3 and V is TRBV29-1; 8 nucleotides agree with TRBD1. The trim removed 4 bases at V and 6 bases at J, leaving 3 bases unmatched. Germline-derived CDR1 and CDR2 are SQVTM and ANQGSEA. The CDR3 is made up of 12 amino acids. In DNA, the CDR3 is TGCAGCGTTGCCCAGGGGGCGGATACGCAGTATTTT. Its translation: CSVAQGADTQYF.

In DNA form, the CDR3 reads TGTGCCAGTAGTGTTGGGACAGAGCAGTACTTC. Amino acid sequence: CASSVGTEQYF. V usage is TRBV19 and J usage is TRBJ2-7, with a weak D call TRBD1 (6 bases). Between the trimmed V and J ends, which lost 5 bases and 7 bases, there was a span of 9 bases. Germline CDR1 and CDR2: LNHDA and SQIVND (reference sequence). CDR3 length: 11 residues. The whole variable domain, remainder taken from reference TRBV19 and TRBJ2-7, is DGGITQSPKYLFRKEGQNVTLSCEQNLNHDAMYWYRQDPGQGLRLIYYSQIVNDFQKGDIAEGYSVSREKKESFPLTVTSAQKNPTAFYLCASSVGTEQYFGPGTRLTVT.

The J gene is TRBJ2-3, the V gene TRBV9; a weak D match, TRBD2 (6 bases). Trimming removed 4 bases at V and 5 bases at J, with 20 bases between. Germline V gene sequence: CDR1 SGDLS, CDR2 YYNGEE. The CDR3 sequence is 16 residues long. CDR3 sequence reads: CASSPHQRVALDTQYF. The CDR3, as DNA: TGTGCCAGCAGCCCCCACCAGCGGGTAGCGTTAGATACGCAGTATTTT.

The chain carries TRBV27 and TRBJ2-7; D is possibly TRBD1 (6 bases). The CDR3 is 13 amino acids. CDR1 and CDR2 from the germline V gene are MNHEY and SMNVEV (reference sequence). V lost 5 bases and J 4 bases, leaving 12 bases between the germline ends. CDR3: CASSPGTLYEQYF. The CDR3 DNA is TGTGCCAGCAGTCCCGGGACATTATACGAGCAGTACTTC.

The chain uses TRBV4-2 and TRBJ1-1; D not certain. CDR1 and CDR2 (germline): LGHNA, YNFKEQ. CDR3 length: 15 amino acids. Trimming took off 0 bases at V and 4 bases at J, with 12 bases between the two ends. The CDR3 DNA reads as TGTGCCAGCAGCCAAGATACGGGATCAAGCACTGAAGCTTTCTTT. It encodes CASSQDTGSSTEAFF.

The chain joins TRBV4-2 to TRBJ1-1; D not certain. Trimming stripped 1 base from V and 3 bases from J, with 12 bases between. Germline V gene lookup returns CDR1 LGHNA and CDR2 YNFKEQ. The CDR3 runs 15 residues. In nucleotides, the CDR3 is TGTGCCAGCAGCCAAGGGGTTACAGACGACACTGAAGCTTTCTTT. Translating gives CASSQGVTDDTEAFF.

The chain links TRBV5-6 to TRBJ1-2; D ambiguous. Germline V gene data show CDR1 as SGHDT and CDR2 as YYEEEE. Deletions cut 3 bases from V and 0 bases from J, with 9 bases between. The CDR3 covers 14 residues. The CDR3 here is CASSSGAANYGYTF. In nucleotides, the CDR3 is TGTGCCAGCAGCTCAGGCGCTGCTAACTATGGCTACACCTTC.

The V gene is TRBV6-5, the J gene TRBJ2-7; 7 nucleotides line up with TRBD1. The germline V gene encodes CDR1 MNHEY and CDR2 SVGAGI. The CDR3 length is 13 residues. Trimming cost V 5 bases and J 5 bases; bases outside gene matches: 6. CDR3 region: CASSLPGTDEQYF. The CDR3 nucleotides are TGTGCCAGCAGTCTACCTGGGACAGACGAGCAGTACTTC.

The chain has TRBV2 and TRBJ1-5; no reliable D call. Trimming cost V 4 bases and J 0 bases, with 10 bases left between them. Germline CDR1 SNHLY, CDR2 FYNNEI. The CDR3 is 15 amino acids. CDR3 sequence: CASSVTPYSNQPQHF. Written as DNA, the CDR3 is TGTGCCAGCAGTGTTACCCCCTATAGCAATCAGCCCCAGCATTTT.

Judged by frequency, this clone is medium-sized. The rearrangement links TRBV7-9 to TRBJ2-1; 8 nucleotides align to TRBD2. Germline V gene sequence: CDR1 SEHNR, CDR2 FQNEAQ (reference sequence). The CDR3 spans 14 residues. Trimming cost V 4 bases and J 4 bases; bases outside gene matches: 3. In DNA form, the CDR3 reads TGTGCCAGCAGCTCAGCGGGAGCTTACAATGAGCAGTTCTTC. Translating it yields CASSSAGAYNEQFF. The whole variable domain, remainder taken from reference TRBV7-9 and TRBJ2-1, is DTGVSQNPRHKITKRGQNVTFRCDPISEHNRLYWYRQTLGQGPEFLTYFQNEAQLEKSRLLSDRFSAERPKGSFSTLEIQRTEQGDSAMYLCASSSAGAYNEQFFGPGTRLTVL.

The chain carries TRBV7-9 and TRBJ2-7; 14 bases fit TRBD2. This CDR3 region has 16 residues. The germline CDR1 and CDR2 sequences are SEHNR and FQNEAQ (reference sequence). Trimming took 4 bases from V and 6 from J; bases not matched to a gene: 8. The CDR3 coding sequence is TGTGCCAGCAGCTCGGGACTAGCGGGAGATGTTAGCGAGCAGTACTTC. It is translated as CASSSGLAGDVSEQYF.

The chain combines TRBV6-4 with TRBJ2-3; D ambiguous. V was pared by 0 bases and J by 0 bases, with 4 bases between. Germline loops: CDR1 MRHNA, CDR2 SNTAGT. The CDR3 contains 14 residues. The chain's CDR3 is CASSDSTSTDTQYF. CDR3 DNA sequence: TGTGCCAGCAGTGACTCGACTAGCACAGATACGCAGTATTTT.

As to this clone: Germline and junction disagree at one end, which may indicate a read error. The genes are TRBV6-5 and TRBJ2-5; D gene ambiguous. The germline gives CDR1 MNHEY, CDR2 SVGAGI. This CDR3 region has 11 residues. The CDR3 DNA sequence: TGTGCCAGCAGTTACTTGGAGAACCAGTACTTC. Translating it yields CASSYLENQYF.

This chain joins TRBV6-5 and TRBJ1-1; D gene unclear. V was shortened by 7 bases and J by 4 bases, with 7 bases between the two germline ends. This CDR3 has 11 amino acids. Germline-derived CDR1 and CDR2 are MNHEY and SVGAGI. The CDR3 here is CASTGGTEAFF. The CDR3 nucleotides are TGTGCCAGCACCGGTGGCACTGAAGCTTTCTTT.

The chain joins TRBV28 to TRBJ2-7, with unresolved D. CDR1 is MDHEN, CDR2 SYDVKM, per germline. V was cut by 7 bases and J by 0 bases, with 7 bases left in between. This CDR3 has 12 residues. This CDR3 is CASTGGSYEQYF. CDR3 nucleotide sequence: TGTGCCAGCACCGGCGGCTCCTACGAGCAGTACTTC.

The gene calls are TRBV30 and TRBJ2-7; D gene uncertain. With 2 bases removed from V and 4 bases from J, the gap between germline ends came to 9 bases. The germline V gene encodes CDR1 GTSNPN and CDR2 SVGIG (reference sequence). The CDR3 loop spans 12 amino acids. DNA of the CDR3: TGTGCCTGGAGTTTAGCACGGTACGAGCAGTACTTC. Its protein product is CAWSLARYEQYF.

The chain is built from TRBV19 and TRBJ2-2; 9 bases are shared with TRBD1. J was trimmed by 5 bases and V by 6 bases; bases with no gene match: 7. Germline lookup yields CDR1 LNHDA and CDR2 SQIVND (reference sequence). This CDR3 contains 15 residues. CDR3 amino acids: CASSRGTGSTGELFF. The CDR3 coding sequence is TGTGCCAGTAGCCGGGGGACAGGGAGTACCGGGGAGCTGTTTTTT.

The CDR3 DNA is TGTGCCACGGGACTAGCCTTGGAGACCCAGTACTTC. Translated, it gives CATGLALETQYF. This rearrangement joins TRBV7-8 to TRBJ2-5; 9 bases are shared with TRBD2. This CDR3 comprises 12 residues. The J segment lost 5 bases and the V segment lost 10 bases, leaving 5 bases of the junction unmatched. Germline V lookup: CDR1 SGHVS, CDR2 FQNEAQ.

The rearrangement uses TRBV23-1 and TRBJ1-5; 9 bases match TRBD1. TRBV23-1 is classed as an ORF, of uncertain function. This CDR3 region has 15 residues. With V trimmed by 4 bases and J by 4 bases, 5 bases remained unmatched. This CDR3 is CASSPGQGLNQPQHF. CDR3 nucleotides: TGCGCCAGCAGTCCCGGACAGGGGCTGAATCAGCCCCAGCATTTT.

This sequence joins TRBV7-3 and TRBJ2-3; TRBD2 aligns across 10 bases. The CDR3 sequence is 16 residues long. Trimming took 4 bases from V and 1 from J; bases not matched to a gene: 5. From germline, CDR1 is SGHTA and CDR2 FQGTGA. CDR3 residues: CASSSRLAGGTDTQYF. In DNA form, the CDR3 reads TGTGCCAGCAGCTCGCGACTAGCGGGCGGCACAGATACGCAGTATTTT.